This entry describes one TCR beta chain. This CDR3 has 15 residues. Germline V lookup: CDR1 MDHEN, CDR2 SYDVKM. The V gene end was trimmed by 7 bases and the J gene end by 6 bases; junction bases not matched to a gene: 10. Primers: 60 Vbeta forward and 13 Jbeta reverse. The method was immunoSEQ multiplex PCR; TCRdb's version includes in-frame clones alone and lacks a portion of them. The sample gives 150,000 to 200,000 clones, roughly 80% of which show up once; roughly 0.75% is in the top ten. This entry belongs to a study of cytomegalovirus exposure and HLA in healthy donors. This TCR came from a woman younger than 30 in good health and CMV-seronegative. The chain carries TRBV28 and TRBJ2-1; TRBD1 aligns across 9 bases. Material: PBMCs. The CDR3 DNA reads TGTGCCAGCACCACGGGACAGGGAGCCCCCAATGAGCAGTTCTTC. Encoded protein: CASTTGQGAPNEQFF.